Below, 27 T cell receptor beta chains from the same sample are listed, as sequenced in a study of T cells in women clearing cervical HPV infection. The protocol was immunoSEQ multiplex PCR, while the TCRdb copy is restricted to in-frame clones and leaves out a portion. Its table lists tens of thousands of clones. The sample was blood buffy coat. All receptors come from a woman between 18 and 70 years old with a cervical HPV16 infection that either progressed to CIN3+ or cleared (not recorded which).

As for this clone: The DNA ends 3 residues before the CDR3 does, and the rest of the CDR3 is filled in from the germline J gene. The V gene is TRBV29-1, the J gene TRBJ2-5; a possible D gene is TRBD2 (5 bases). V was cut by 3 bases and J by 5 bases, with 10 bases left in between. Germline loops: CDR1 SQVTM, CDR2 ANQGSEA. The CDR3 is made up of 12 amino acids. The CDR3 bases that were read are TGCAGCGTTGAGAGGCTAGCTGAGACC. It is translated as CSVERLAET. The complete CDR3 reads CSVERLAETQYF. The whole variable domain, filled in from reference TRBV29-1 and TRBJ2-5, reads SAVISQKPSRDICQRGTSLTIQCQVDSQVTMMFWYRQQPGQSLTLIATANQGSEATYESGFVIDKFPISRPNLTFSTLTVSNMSPEDSSIYLCSVERLAETQYFGPGTRLLVL.

A word on this clone: The observed sequence ends 3 residues before the CDR3 terminus, with the missing tail filled in from the germline J gene. The chain couples TRBV7-6 to TRBJ2-1, with 7 bases matching TRBD2. The germline gives CDR1 SGHVS, CDR2 FNYEAQ. Trimming cost V 4 bases and J 0 bases; bases outside gene matches: 9. The CDR3 has 17 residues. CDR3 DNA (partial): TGTGCCAGCAGCTCACCCATAGCGGGTAGCTCCTACAATGAG. Encoded protein: CASSSPIAGSSYNE. Given in full, the CDR3 is CASSSPIAGSSYNEQFF.

Of note for this clone: The read terminates 3 residues ahead of where the CDR3 ends, so the germline J gene completes it. The J gene is TRBJ2-7, the V gene TRBV6-2 or TRBV6-3; D is unclear. V was cut by 0 bases and J by 6 bases, with 12 bases left in between. The germline CDR1 and CDR2 sequences are MNHEY and SVGEGT. This CDR3 has 14 residues. CDR3 residues: CASSYSSYPREQYF. The CDR3 bases that were read are TGTGCCAGCAGTTACTCGAGCTACCCGCGCGAG.

Comment on this clone: Read data end 3 residues before the CDR3 end; the end is taken from the germline J gene. This chain connects TRBV5-6 to TRBJ2-1; 11 bases line up with TRBD2. Germline loops: CDR1 SGHDT, CDR2 YYEEEE. The junction had 2 bases not matched to a gene; V was cut back by 3 bases and J by 3 bases. This CDR3 spans 15 amino acids. The DNA read from the CDR3 is TGTGCCAGCAGCTCCGGACTAGCGGGCTACAATGAG. This sequence encodes CASSSGLAGYNE. The full CDR3 sequence reads CASSSGLAGYNEQFF.

Here the CDR3 reads CASSLSSGLTDTQYF. Partial CDR3 DNA: TGTGCCAGCAGCTTATCTAGCGGGCTCACAGATACG. The chain employs TRBV7-2 and TRBJ2-3; TRBD2 matches at 8 bases. The sequence runs out 3 residues before the end of the CDR3; the remainder is reconstructed from the germline J gene. V lost 2 bases to trimming and J lost 2 bases; unmatched junction nucleotides: 3. This CDR3 spans 15 amino acids. The germline V gene encodes CDR1 SGHTA and CDR2 FQGNSA. The complete variable domain, with remaining parts taken from reference TRBV7-2 and TRBJ2-3, reads GAGVSQSPSNKVTEKGKDVELRCDPISGHTALYWYRQSLGQGLEFLIYFQGNSAPDKSGLPSDRFSAERTGGSVSTLTIQRTQQEDSAVYLCASSLSSGLTDTQYFGPGTRLTVL.

To note about this clone: One end of the junction varies from germline; a read error may be responsible. The DNA ends 3 residues before the CDR3 does, and the rest of the CDR3 is filled in from the germline J gene. V gene TRBV7-6 combines with J gene TRBJ1-3; D might be TRBD1 (5 bases). The CDR3 loop spans 15 amino acids. Germline CDR1 reads SGHVS; CDR2 reads FNYEAQ. The CDR3 spells CASSLGWVGGNTIYF. Incomplete CDR3 DNA: TGTGCCAGCAGCTTGGGCTGGGTCGGGGGAAACACA.

Remarks on this clone: The CDR3 end lies 3 residues beyond the end of the read and is filled in from the germline J gene. This rearrangement joins TRBV30 to TRBJ2-2, with a tentative D call TRBD2 (5 bases). Germline CDR1 is GTSNPN and CDR2 is SVGIG (reference sequence). Trimming cost V 2 bases and J 4 bases, with 11 bases left between them. The CDR3 runs to 14 residues. The sequenced part of the CDR3 DNA is TGTGCCTGGAGTCGGCTGGCGGGCACCGGGGAG. Translating gives CAWSRLAGTGE. The CDR3, in full, reads CAWSRLAGTGELFF.

The CDR3 loop is CASSPDRTLEQFF. The covered CDR3 bases are TGTGCCAGTAGTCCGGACAGAACCCTTGAG. The chain employs TRBV19 and TRBJ2-1; perhaps TRBD1 as D (6 bases). The read finishes 3 residues shy of the CDR3 end, and the germline J gene is used to complete it. The V end lost 5 bases, the J end lost 9 bases, and 14 bases lay between the germline ends. The CDR3 runs 13 residues. The germline V gene encodes CDR1 LNHDA and CDR2 SQIVND (reference sequence).

A word on this clone: Read coverage stops 3 residues before the CDR3 terminus; the germline J gene supplies the remainder. This chain joins TRBV7-2 and TRBJ1-2; a weak D match, TRBD1 (6 bases). There are 15 residues in the CDR3. Germline V CDR1 and CDR2: SGHTA, FQGNSA. The CDR3 bases that were read are TGTGCCAGCAGCCCCGTGGCCCTGGGGGCGGGCGGC. Amino acid sequence: CASSPVALGAGG. The whole CDR3 reads CASSPVALGAGGYTF.

Remarks on this clone: The read falls 3 residues short of the CDR3 end, and the missing part is taken from the germline J gene. The chain employs TRBV5-1 and TRBJ1-2; TRBD1 agrees at 7 bases. V lost 4 bases, J lost 4 bases, and 13 bases stayed unmatched. Germline-derived CDR1 and CDR2 are SGHRS and YFSETQ. CDR3 length: 16 residues. CDR3 DNA, as far as it was read: TGCGCCAGCAGCACGGCTATCAGGGACAGCTCCTATGGC. Amino acid sequence: CASSTAIRDSSYG. The whole CDR3 protein is CASSTAIRDSSYGYTF.

As concerns this clone: The sequence runs out 3 residues before the end of the CDR3; the remainder is reconstructed from the germline J gene. This chain uses TRBV4-1 with TRBJ2-3; weak D call: TRBD2 (6 bases). V was clipped by 0 bases and J by 1 base, with 14 bases between them. The germline gives CDR1 MGHRA, CDR2 YSYEKL. CDR3 length: 17 residues. The CDR3 loop is CASSQDRASEGTDTQYF. The covered CDR3 bases are TGCGCCAGCAGCCAAGATAGGGCTAGCGAGGGCACAGATACG.

Worth noting for this clone: Coverage ceases 3 residues before the CDR3 finishes, and the germline J gene fills in the end. The rearrangement uses TRBV7-2 and TRBJ1-1; D call uncertain. The ends were cut back, 6 bases at V and 4 bases at J, with 9 bases in the middle. CDR1 is SGHTA, CDR2 FQGNSA, per germline. The CDR3 is 12 amino acids. CDR3 bases read: TGTGCCAGCAGATTCCGGGGCACTGAA. This encodes CASRFRGTE. The entire CDR3 protein is CASRFRGTEAFF.

Details on this clone: The read gets to within 3 residues of the CDR3 end, and the germline J gene fills in the rest. This chain connects TRBV18 to TRBJ2-7; 8 bases agree with TRBD2. Germline loops: CDR1 KGHSH, CDR2 LQKENI. V lost 5 bases, J lost 5 bases, and 11 bases stayed unmatched. This CDR3 is 15 amino acids long. The CDR3 spells CASSTTLGLVNEQYF. The sequenced CDR3 bases are TGTGCCAGCTCAACGACCCTGGGACTAGTCAACGAG.

This clone shows up as medium-sized (0.01 to 0.1%) by frequency. Coverage ceases 3 residues before the CDR3 finishes, and the germline J gene fills in the end. This chain links TRBV7-3 with TRBJ2-7, with 7 bases identical to TRBD1. The CDR3 runs to 13 residues. V lost 3 bases to trimming and J lost 2 bases; unmatched junction nucleotides: 1. Per germline, CDR1 SGHTA and CDR2 FQGTGA. The CDR3 loop reads CASSFGTAYEQYF. Incomplete CDR3 DNA: TGTGCCAGCAGCTTTGGGACAGCCTACGAG.

This clone counts as medium-sized by frequency. Sequencing ends 3 residues short of the CDR3 end; the germline J gene provides the rest. V is TRBV20-1 and J is TRBJ2-5, with D possibly matching TRBD2 (5 bases). Germline CDR1 DFQATT, CDR2 SNEGSKA (reference sequence). V was cut by 4 bases and J by 5 bases, with 23 bases left in between. The CDR3 covers 16 residues. The chain's CDR3 is CSATSEASRFGETQYF. The CDR3 bases that were read are TGCAGTGCTACCAGCGAGGCTAGCCGGTTTGGGGAGACC.

Turning to this clone: The read ends 3 residues early relative to the CDR3; the germline J gene fills the gap. The chain has TRBV7-9 and TRBJ1-5, with TRBD1 as a possible D gene (5 bases). There are 15 residues in the CDR3. Between the trimmed V and J ends, which lost 5 bases and 7 bases, there was a span of 18 bases. Germline values: CDR1 SEHNR, CDR2 FQNEAQ (reference sequence). This CDR3 is CASSPSGQGGQPQHF. The CDR3 DNA, read in part, is TGTGCCAGCAGCCCTAGTGGCCAGGGAGGGCAGCCC.

As for this clone: Sequencing ends 3 residues short of the CDR3 end; the germline J gene provides the rest. This sequence joins TRBV20-1 and TRBJ2-2; D possibly corresponds to TRBD2 (6 bases). V shed 6 bases and J shed 5 bases, with 16 bases lying between them. This CDR3 contains 14 residues. CDR1 and CDR2 from the germline V gene are DFQATT and SNEGSKA (reference sequence). CDR3 DNA (partial): TGCAGTGCCAGGGACGGGGGTGGGACCGGGGAG. Protein: CSARDGGGTGE. The whole CDR3 protein is CSARDGGGTGELFF.

In terms of frequency, this clone is medium-sized. The read comes to an end 3 residues before the CDR3 does, leaving the germline J gene to fill in the end. J is TRBJ1-2 and V is TRBV29-1; D unresolved. The germline gives CDR1 SQVTM, CDR2 ANQGSEA. The CDR3 sequence is 12 residues long. The germline V and J ends were trimmed by 2 bases and 3 bases, with 7 bases remaining between them. Incomplete CDR3 DNA: TGCAGCGTTGAAAATCTCCACTATGGC. It yields the protein CSVENLHYG. The complete CDR3 reads CSVENLHYGYTF.

The covered CDR3 bases are TGTGCCTGGACGTCTCTGGTACTCTCTGGGGCCAACGTC. It is translated as CAWTSLVLSGANV. In full, the CDR3 is CAWTSLVLSGANVLTF. V gene TRBV30 combines with J gene TRBJ2-6; D is ambiguous. The read ends 3 residues before the CDR3 terminus; that terminus is restored from the germline J gene. CDR1 is GTSNPN, CDR2 SVGIG, per germline (reference sequence). CDR3 length: 16 residues. Between the trimmed V and J ends, which lost 4 bases and 0 bases, there was a span of 13 bases.

Note on this clone: The read stops 3 residues short of the end of the CDR3; the missing end is completed from the germline J gene. The rearrangement links TRBV7-2 to TRBJ1-6; the match to TRBD1 covers 8 bases. The CDR3 sequence is 15 residues long. V dropped 4 bases and J dropped 10; count of bases not matched to a gene: 9. CDR1 is SGHTA, CDR2 FQGNSA, per germline. The CDR3: CASSSSDRVGSPLHF. CDR3 bases read: TGTGCCAGCAGCTCCTCGGACAGGGTAGGATCACCC.

Note on this clone: The read gets to within 3 residues of the CDR3 end, and the germline J gene fills in the rest. The chain joins TRBV7-2 to TRBJ1-3; D gene unclear. Germline CDR1 SGHTA, CDR2 FQGNSA. V was clipped by 1 base and J by 0 bases, with 4 bases between them. This CDR3 spans 14 amino acids. The CDR3 DNA, read in part, is TGTGCCAGCAGCTTAGTCCGCTCTGGAAACACC. Protein sequence: CASSLVRSGNT. From start to end, the CDR3 is CASSLVRSGNTIYF.

On this clone itself: The read comes to an end 3 residues before the CDR3 does, leaving the germline J gene to fill in the end. V and J are TRBV5-1 and TRBJ2-3; D may be TRBD1 (6 bases). CDR1 is SGHRS, CDR2 YFSETQ, per germline. With 0 bases removed from V and 3 bases from J, the gap between germline ends came to 11 bases. The CDR3 contains 15 residues. The CDR3 DNA, read in part, is TGCGCCAGCAGCTTGGTAAGGACAGCTACAGATACG. It translates to CASSLVRTATDT. The CDR3 as a whole reads CASSLVRTATDTQYF.

Of note for this clone: The read stops 3 residues short of the end of the CDR3; the missing end is completed from the germline J gene. The V call is TRBV7-3, the J call TRBJ2-7; D unresolved. Trimming removed 2 bases at V and 5 bases at J, with 10 bases between. From germline, CDR1 is SGHTA and CDR2 FQGTGA. The CDR3 sequence is 13 residues long. CDR3 loop: CASSLGNLDEQYF. CDR3 DNA (partial): TGTGCCAGCAGCTTAGGCAATTTGGACGAG.

In regard to this clone: The DNA ends 3 residues before the CDR3 does, and the rest of the CDR3 is filled in from the germline J gene. This chain connects TRBV5-1 to TRBJ2-3; 8 bases agree with TRBD1. CDR1 and CDR2 (germline): SGHRS, YFSETQ. J lost 4 bases, V lost 4 bases, and 8 bases had no gene match. This CDR3 is built from 15 residues. The CDR3 sequence is CASSNTGTGADTQYF. The sequenced part of the CDR3 DNA is TGCGCCAGCAGCAACACCGGGACAGGAGCAGATACG.

A remark on this clone: The CDR3 goes on 3 residues after the read ends, and that part is filled in from the germline J gene. The chain joins TRBV5-1 to TRBJ1-5; the D is unclear. The CDR3 spans 15 residues. The V end was cut by 5 bases, the J end by 0 bases, with 12 bases between. The germline V gene has CDR1 SGHRS and CDR2 YFSETQ. The CDR3: CASRLDINSNQPQHF. The sequenced CDR3 bases are TGCGCCAGCAGGCTTGACATCAATAGCAATCAGCCC.

CDR3 DNA, as far as it was read: TGCAGTGCTACCCCCATGGGGTGGACGGACACAGCAGATACG. This encodes CSATPMGWTDTADT. The whole CDR3 region reads CSATPMGWTDTADTQYF. The chain links TRBV20-1 to TRBJ2-3, with D possibly matching TRBD1 (5 bases). The read is 3 residues too short to cover the CDR3 end, so that end is filled in from the germline J gene. The CDR3 covers 17 residues. In germline, CDR1 is DFQATT, CDR2 SNEGSKA (reference sequence). V lost 4 bases and J lost 4, with 24 bases in between.

Worth noting for this clone: A junction end diverges from the germline sequence, so it may reflect a read error. With the read ending 3 residues before the CDR3 end, the germline J gene is used to fill in that end. This chain links TRBV19 with TRBJ2-3; unclear D gene. CDR3 size: 15 residues. Germline values: CDR1 LNHDA, CDR2 SQIVND (reference sequence). The CDR3 region is CASSIVGSGAETQYF. Incomplete CDR3 DNA: TGTGCCAGTAGTATAGTTGGATCAGGCGCAGAGACG.